This record concerns one T cell receptor beta chain sequence. The antigen remains unidentified. This sample is part of a study of T cell responses to AZD1222 COVID-19 vaccine. Points from the study as a whole: Regions left unmutated in variants are reportedly the target of nearly half of spike-specific TCRs. Only after the peak T cell response were repertoires sampled.

This CDR3 has 14 amino acids. Germline V CDR1 and CDR2: DFQATT, SNEGSKA (reference sequence). Trimming cost V 3 bases and J 8 bases; bases outside gene matches: 9. Libraries were prepared by immunoSEQ multiplex PCR; TCRdb keeps only in-frame clonotypes and omits some of them. Altogether 150,000 to 200,000 clones are present, 90% being singletons, with the ten largest covering roughly 6%. This sequence was found in an adult who received the AZD1222 COVID-19 vaccine. Material: peripheral blood, obtained 28 days after the second AZD1222 dose. J is TRBJ1-5 and V is TRBV20-1, with TRBD1 matching 8 bases. The CDR3 bases are TGCAGTGCTAGTATAGGGACAGGAGTAAAGCCCCAGCATTTT. Translated, it gives CSASIGTGVKPQHF.